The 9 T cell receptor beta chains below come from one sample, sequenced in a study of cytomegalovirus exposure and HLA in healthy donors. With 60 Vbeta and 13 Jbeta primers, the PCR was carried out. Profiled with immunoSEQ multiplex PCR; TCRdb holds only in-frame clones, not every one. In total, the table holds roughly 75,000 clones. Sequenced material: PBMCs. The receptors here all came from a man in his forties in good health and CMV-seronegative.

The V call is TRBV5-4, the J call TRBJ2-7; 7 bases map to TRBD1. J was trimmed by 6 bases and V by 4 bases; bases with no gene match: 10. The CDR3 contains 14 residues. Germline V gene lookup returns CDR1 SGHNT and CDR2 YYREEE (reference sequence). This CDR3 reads CASSPQGVNAEQYF. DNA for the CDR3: TGTGCCAGCAGCCCGCAGGGGGTCAATGCCGAGCAGTACTTC.

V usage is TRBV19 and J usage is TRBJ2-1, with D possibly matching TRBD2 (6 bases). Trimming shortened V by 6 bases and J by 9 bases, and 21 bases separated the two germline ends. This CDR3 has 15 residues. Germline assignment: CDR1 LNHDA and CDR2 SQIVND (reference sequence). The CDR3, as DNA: TGTGCCAGTAGCCCTGCCTCGTGGGAGGTCAGTGAGCAGTTCTTC. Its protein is CASSPASWEVSEQFF.

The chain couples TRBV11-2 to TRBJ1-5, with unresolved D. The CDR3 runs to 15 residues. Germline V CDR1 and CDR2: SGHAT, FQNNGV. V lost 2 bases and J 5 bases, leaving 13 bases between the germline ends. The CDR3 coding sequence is TGTGCCAGCAGCTTATCGGTGGGCCGACATCAGCCCCAGCATTTT. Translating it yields CASSLSVGRHQPQHF.

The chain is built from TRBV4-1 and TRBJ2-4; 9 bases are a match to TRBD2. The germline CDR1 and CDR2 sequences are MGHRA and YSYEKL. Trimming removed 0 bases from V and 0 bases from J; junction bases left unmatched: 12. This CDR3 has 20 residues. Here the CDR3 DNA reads TGCGCCAGCAGCCAAGATTTCGGGGGACTAGCTTCTCTAGCCAAAAACATTCAGTACTTC. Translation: CASSQDFGGLASLAKNIQYF.

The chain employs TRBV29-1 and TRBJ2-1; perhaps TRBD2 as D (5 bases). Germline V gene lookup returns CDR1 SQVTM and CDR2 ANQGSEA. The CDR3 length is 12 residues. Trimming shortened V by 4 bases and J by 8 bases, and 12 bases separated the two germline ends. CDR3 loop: CSVVGTRDEQFF. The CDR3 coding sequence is TGCAGCGTTGTGGGAACTAGAGATGAGCAGTTCTTC.

The CDR3 bases are TGCGCCAGTGGGCGTGGGGACTATACAGATACGCAGTATTTT. Protein product: CASGRGDYTDTQYF. V usage is TRBV5-1 and J usage is TRBJ2-3; TRBD2 matches at 7 bases. The CDR3 is 14 residues long. The ends lost 8 bases at V and 3 bases at J; junction bases unmatched: 9. Germline lookup yields CDR1 SGHRS and CDR2 YFSETQ.

The CDR3 DNA reads TGCGCCAGCAGCCTTAACATCGGGGACAATTTCTACGAGCAGTACTTC. This gives the protein CASSLNIGDNFYEQYF. V is TRBV4-3 and J is TRBJ2-7; D possibly corresponds to TRBD1 (6 bases). This CDR3 has 16 residues. Trimming cost V 4 bases and J 3 bases, with 19 bases left between them. Germline V lookup: CDR1 LGHNA, CDR2 YSLEER.

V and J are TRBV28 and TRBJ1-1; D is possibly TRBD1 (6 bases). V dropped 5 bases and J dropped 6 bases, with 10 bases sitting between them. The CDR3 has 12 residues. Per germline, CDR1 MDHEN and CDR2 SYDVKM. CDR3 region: CASSNRVSEAFF. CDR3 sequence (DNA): TGTGCCAGCAGTAACAGGGTATCTGAAGCTTTCTTT.

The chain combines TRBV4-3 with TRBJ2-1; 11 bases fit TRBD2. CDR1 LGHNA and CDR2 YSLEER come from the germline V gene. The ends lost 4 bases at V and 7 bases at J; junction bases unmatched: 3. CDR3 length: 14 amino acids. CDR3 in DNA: TGCGCCAGCAGCCGAGGGACTAGCGGAAATGAGCAGTTCTTC. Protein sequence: CASSRGTSGNEQFF.